This T cell receptor (beta chain) was observed in a study of shared clonotypes between healthy human individuals. For the study at large: The people who gave samples were two women and a few men aged 18 to 49. Study-wide results and limits: Large depth notwithstanding, sorted-subset sequencing proved incomplete by rarefaction.

Germline assignment: CDR1 LNHDA and CDR2 SQIVND (reference sequence). CDR3 length equals 13 residues. V was clipped by 6 bases and J by 9 bases; unmatched bases: 4. Concerning this clone itself: The antigen remains undetermined. The same CDR3 also results from other DNA sequences found in this sample.

Sorted-subset replicate PCR reactions were performed with about 190 ng DNA, corresponding to roughly 30,000 T cell genomes. Authors' processing steps: Quality scores were absent from the junction-only immunoSEQ sequences, so filtering differed. The protocol was immunoSEQ multiplex PCR, while the TCRdb copy is restricted to in-frame clones and leaves out a portion. The V and J calls and clone size come from that table; D and trimming were worked out from the DNA. The table includes roughly 2,000,000 clones, about 95% detected once. Naive CD8 cells were CD45RO-negative, positively selected for CCR7, excluding terminally differentiated effector memory CD45RA+ cells.

The rearrangement joins TRBV19 to TRBJ2-1; 11 bases match TRBD2. This TCR was sampled from a man between 18 and 35 years old in good health. Sequences were obtained from naive CD8+ T cells sorted from blood. CDR3 sequence: CASRLAGGAEQFF. The CDR3 coding sequence is TGTGCCAGTAGGCTAGCGGGAGGCGCTGAGCAGTTCTTC.